A selection of T cell receptor beta chains follows, all from one sample in a study of T cells after yellow fever vaccination. One entry per CDR3 protein results from TCRdb running MiXCR on the 5' RACE reads. Of a few hundred thousand distinct CDR3 sequences listed, approximately 7% are singletons. The source was PBMCs, collected roughly 45 days after the first yellow fever vaccination. These receptors originate from a man aged 18 to 29 who received the YFV17D yellow fever vaccine. CDR3s include the opening cysteine and the closing phenylalanine or tryptophan.

j_call,v_call,cdr3_aa
TRBJ2-1,TRBV25-1,CASSDGLALSSYNEQFF
TRBJ2-2,TRBV7-6,CASSLGTGGLSGELFF
TRBJ2-2,TRBV7-2,CASSLIGQTSGELFF
TRBJ1-5,TRBV5-5,CASSLGWRGRQPQHF
TRBJ1-3,TRBV6-5,CASSYSQFSGNTIYF
TRBJ1-1,TRBV4-1,CASNPDRGLNTEAFF
TRBJ2-3,TRBV4-2,CASSQDKHRLVASKSSTQYF
TRBJ1-5,TRBV21-1,CASSKWPGRQLRIQPQHF
TRBJ2-5,TRBV15,CATSRDFAGYGETQYF
TRBJ2-1,TRBV9,CASSVVGGGVWDEQFF
TRBJ2-5,TRBV2,CASRRSKLGETQYF
TRBJ2-3,TRBV2,CASSRGRSTDTQYF
TRBJ2-5,TRBV4-3,CASSQVSAGVVGETQYF
TRBJ2-3,TRBV7-3,CASSPELAGTDTQYF
TRBJ2-3,TRBV6-5,CASSSRGLLDTQYF
TRBJ2-3,TRBV6-4,CASSESQGGLDTQYF
TRBJ2-5,TRBV4-1,CASSQVGPGLGETQYF
TRBJ2-7,TRBV4-1,CASSLLATAGYSYEQYF
TRBJ2-3,TRBV6-1,CASSPPGQGRHTQYF
TRBJ1-3,TRBV7-2,CASSPRTGLPGNTIYF
TRBJ2-7,TRBV7-2,CASSLWGREQYF
TRBJ2-5,TRBV6-1,CASSRGVWETQYF
TRBJ2-5,TRBV30,CARQSKQGWETQYF
TRBJ2-7,TRBV4-2,CASSPLAGEYEQYF
TRBJ2-3,TRBV20-1,CSAQGGAGDTQYF
TRBJ2-3,TRBV15,CATSSYRGTGSRGTDTQYF
TRBJ1-2,TRBV7-2,CASSADGFYGYTF
TRBJ1-1,TRBV7-8,CASSPLTRGNTEAFF
TRBJ1-3,TRBV7-6,CASSAATYSGNTIYF
TRBJ2-1,TRBV7-9,CASSYEQKGGYNEQFF
TRBJ2-7,TRBV27,CASSSQDGAGYEQYF
TRBJ2-1,TRBV7-8,CASSPPGLAFEQFF
TRBJ2-4,TRBV6-1,CASSEDGNIQYF
TRBJ1-5,TRBV5-1,CASSLGTGYNQPQHF
TRBJ2-7,TRBV21-1,CASSNLSDRLYEQYF
TRBJ2-3,TRBV5-4,CASSLAERGRDTQYF
TRBJ2-3,TRBV7-8,CASRVGRGLRDTQYF
TRBJ2-3,TRBV7-2,CASSFVGADTQYF
TRBJ1-1,TRBV12-3/TRBV12-4,CASSGGRMNTEAFF
TRBJ2-1,TRBV24-1,CATSDRGGSSYNEQFF
TRBJ2-7,TRBV5-6,CASSSTGSLYEQYF
TRBJ1-4,TRBV7-2,CASSSPPTNEKLFF
TRBJ2-7,TRBV27,CASRTSWSYEQYF
TRBJ2-3,TRBV6-5,CASSYPPGGDTQYF
TRBJ2-5,TRBV29-1,CSVFGGGRETQYF
TRBJ2-3,TRBV7-7,CASSLGTSGAGDTQYF
TRBJ1-2,TRBV7-9,CASSLVTVSYGYTF
TRBJ1-1,TRBV5-1,CASSLARSGGREAFF
TRBJ2-3,TRBV7-8,CATLFWASGYSTDTQYF
TRBJ1-2,TRBV5-1,CASSPGQILGGYTF
TRBJ1-5,TRBV15,CATSRDRGRGRPQHF
TRBJ2-1,TRBV10-3,CAISEVAGSGEQFF
TRBJ2-3,TRBV20-1,CSAYELAGAAYTQYF
TRBJ2-2,TRBV29-1,CSVRLDRINTGELFF
TRBJ2-3,TRBV30,CAWWDSRSGDTQYF
TRBJ2-1,TRBV9,CASSVGPAIEQFF
TRBJ2-7,TRBV5-1,CASSALRSSYEQYF